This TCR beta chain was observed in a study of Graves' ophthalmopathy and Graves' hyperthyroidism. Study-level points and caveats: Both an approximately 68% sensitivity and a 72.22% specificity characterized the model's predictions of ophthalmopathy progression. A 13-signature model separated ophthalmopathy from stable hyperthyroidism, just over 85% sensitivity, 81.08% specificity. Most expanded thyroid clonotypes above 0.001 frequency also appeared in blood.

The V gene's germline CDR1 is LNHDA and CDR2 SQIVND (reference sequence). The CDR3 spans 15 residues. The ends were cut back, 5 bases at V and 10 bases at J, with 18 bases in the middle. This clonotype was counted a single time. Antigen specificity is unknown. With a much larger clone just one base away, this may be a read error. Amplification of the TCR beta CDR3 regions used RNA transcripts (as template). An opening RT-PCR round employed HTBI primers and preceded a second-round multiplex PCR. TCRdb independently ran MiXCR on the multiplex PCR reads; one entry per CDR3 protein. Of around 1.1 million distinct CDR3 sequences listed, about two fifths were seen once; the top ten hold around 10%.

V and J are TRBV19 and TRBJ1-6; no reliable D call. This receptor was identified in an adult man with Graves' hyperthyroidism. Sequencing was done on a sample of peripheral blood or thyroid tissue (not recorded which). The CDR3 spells CASSVYGRRGSPLHF. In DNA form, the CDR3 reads TGTGCCAGTAGTGTCTATGGCCGGCGGGGATCACCCCTCCACTTT.